This T cell receptor (beta chain) appears in the sequencing data of a study of primary melanoma T cells and metastatic recurrence. Whole-study findings and limits: Progression-free survival prediction reportedly improved most when T-cell fraction, rather than another histopathological variable, joined tumor thickness.

The CDR3 is 15 residues long. Trimming cost V 5 bases and J 6 bases; bases outside gene matches: 9. In germline, CDR1 is SGHNT, CDR2 YENEEA. Note on this clone: Its target is not known.

The assay was immunoSEQ multiplex PCR, and TCRdb's table has in-frame clones only and misses some. Of about a thousand clones listed, around 90% were seen once; the top ten hold 35% to 40%. This TCR derives from a human donor with melanoma. Sample: melanoma tumor tissue. This chain links TRBV11-3 with TRBJ1-1; TRBD1 agrees at 10 bases. CDR3 bases: TGTGCCAGCAGCGGTTTGGGACAGGGGAATTCTGAAGCTTTCTTT. This translates into CASSGLGQGNSEAFF.